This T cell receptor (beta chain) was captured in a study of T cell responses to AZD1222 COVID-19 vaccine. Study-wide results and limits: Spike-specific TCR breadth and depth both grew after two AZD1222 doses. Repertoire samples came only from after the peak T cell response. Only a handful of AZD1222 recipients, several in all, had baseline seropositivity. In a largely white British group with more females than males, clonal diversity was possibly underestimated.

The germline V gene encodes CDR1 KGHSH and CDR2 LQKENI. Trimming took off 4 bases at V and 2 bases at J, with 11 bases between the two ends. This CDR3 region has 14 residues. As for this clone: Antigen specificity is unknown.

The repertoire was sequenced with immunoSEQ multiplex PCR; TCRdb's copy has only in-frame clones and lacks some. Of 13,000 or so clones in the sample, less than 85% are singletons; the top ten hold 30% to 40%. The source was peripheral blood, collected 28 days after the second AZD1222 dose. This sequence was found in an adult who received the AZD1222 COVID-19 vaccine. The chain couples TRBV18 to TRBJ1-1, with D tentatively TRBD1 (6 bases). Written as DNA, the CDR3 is TGTGCCAGCTCACTGGACAGAGCAAACACTGAAGCTTTCTTT. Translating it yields CASSLDRANTEAFF. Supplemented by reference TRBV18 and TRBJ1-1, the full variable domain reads NAGVMQNPRHLVRRRGQEARLRCSPMKGHSHVYWYRQLPEEGLKFMVYLQKENIIDESGMPKERFSAEFPKEGPSILRIQQVVRGDSAAYFCASSLDRANTEAFFGQGTRLTVV.